The rows below give T cell receptor beta chains drawn from one sample of a study of cytomegalovirus exposure and HLA in healthy donors. Only in-frame clones appear in the TCRdb table, and some are missing; sequencing was by immunoSEQ multiplex PCR. The data contain 150,000 to 200,000 clones, around 80% of them singletons. Specimen: PBMCs. The receptor source for this set is a woman under 40 in good health and CMV-seropositive. Both conserved end residues are part of each CDR3. The order of the fields is V gene, J gene, CDR3 protein.

TRBV5-4	TRBJ1-1	CASSLDLGGTEAFF
TRBV28	TRBJ1-5	CASSLYHSTGLGLSQPQHF
TRBV28	TRBJ2-2	CASSPTGNTGELFF
TRBV7-2	TRBJ2-7	CASSLEIWAGGPHEQYF
TRBV2	TRBJ2-7	CASRTRSGTGAYEQYF
TRBV6-5	TRBJ1-2	CASSEWGPYGYTF
TRBV28	TRBJ1-5	CASIQGLNQPQHF
TRBV2	TRBJ2-1	CGSRGREVGNEQFF
TRBV5-8	TRBJ1-2	CASSLGFLGYGYTF
TRBV12-5	TRBJ2-3	CASGLGAGGTDTQYF
TRBV2	TRBJ2-5	CASSPLGGKEETQYF
TRBV5-1	TRBJ2-7	CASSLGTRQGDEQYF
TRBV28	TRBJ1-5	CAGQGGYSNQPQHF
TRBV10-3	TRBJ2-3	CAISEAKTRSTDTQYF
TRBV7-6	TRBJ2-7	CASSLAGLAGEQYF
TRBV4-2	TRBJ2-1	CASSQDLAGDPYNEQFF
TRBV30	TRBJ1-1	CAWSAGTALLGDEAFF
TRBV7-9	TRBJ2-3	CSSSYSGTGVTDTQYF
TRBV6-6	TRBJ2-1	CASSYRVERNEQFF
TRBV2	TRBJ2-7	CASSLYEQYF
TRBV18	TRBJ2-1	CASSPGQARGYNEQFF
TRBV30	TRBJ2-1	CAWSPRLEDPKQFF
TRBV11-3	TRBJ2-7	CASSRRAGNPGQDEQYF
TRBV25-1	TRBJ2-5	CASSEGRESYQETQYF
TRBV5-1	TRBJ2-1	CASSLEGADNEQFF
TRBV4-2	TRBJ2-3	CASSPASGRALDTQYF
TRBV10-2	TRBJ2-6	CASSEPQGMGVLTF
TRBV20-1	TRBJ2-7	CSVASSYEQYF
TRBV27	TRBJ2-7	CASSLSGAYEQYF
TRBV6-5	TRBJ2-7	CASQIGGTSGYEQYF
TRBV7-9	TRBJ1-2	CASSQESGYTF
TRBV5-1	TRBJ1-2	CASRETGPGYTF
TRBV9	TRBJ2-7	CASSVGRASGGYEQYF
TRBV5-4	TRBJ2-1	CASSLMQAYNEQFF
TRBV25-1	TRBJ2-7	CASSGSGMGEWQYF
TRBV4-1	TRBJ2-6	CASSQVSRGGRANVLTF
TRBV6-1	TRBJ2-5	CASARGRGETQYF